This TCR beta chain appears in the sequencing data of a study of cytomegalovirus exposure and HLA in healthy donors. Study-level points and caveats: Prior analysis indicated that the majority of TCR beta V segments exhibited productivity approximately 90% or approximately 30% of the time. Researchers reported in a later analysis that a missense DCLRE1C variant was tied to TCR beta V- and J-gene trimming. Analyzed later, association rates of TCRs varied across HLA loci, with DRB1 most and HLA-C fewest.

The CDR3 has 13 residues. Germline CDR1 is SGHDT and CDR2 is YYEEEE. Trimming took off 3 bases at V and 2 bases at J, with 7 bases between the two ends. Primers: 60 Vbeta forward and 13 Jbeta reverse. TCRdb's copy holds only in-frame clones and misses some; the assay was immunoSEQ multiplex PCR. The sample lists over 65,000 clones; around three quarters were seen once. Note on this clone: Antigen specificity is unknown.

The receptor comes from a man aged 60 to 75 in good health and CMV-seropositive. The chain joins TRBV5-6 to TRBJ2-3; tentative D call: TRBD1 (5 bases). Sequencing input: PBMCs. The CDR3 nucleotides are TGTGCCAGCAGCTCAGGGATCACAGATACGCAGTATTTT. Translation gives CASSSGITDTQYF.